Listed here are 6 T cell receptor beta chains from one sample, sequenced in a study of T cell repertoires in ileal Crohn's disease. The repertoire was sequenced with immunoSEQ multiplex PCR; TCRdb's copy has only in-frame clones and lacks some. This repertoire shows 8,000 or so clones, approximately 80% found once; its top ten account for about 13%. Input material: ileal tissue. The source is an adult with Crohn's disease.

The chain recombines TRBV13 with TRBJ1-1; 9 positions match TRBD1. CDR3 length: 16 residues. Germline CDR1 PRHDT, CDR2 FYEKMQ (reference sequence). J gave up 0 bases and V 4 bases, and 6 bases lay outside the gene matches. CDR3 nucleotides: TGTGCCAGCAGCTACAGGGGGCTCGAGTTGAACACTGAAGCTTTCTTT. This codes for CASSYRGLELNTEAFF.

V gene TRBV6-5 combines with J gene TRBJ2-1, with D perhaps assigned TRBD1 or TRBD2 (7 bases each). This CDR3 spans 13 amino acids. Germline loops: CDR1 MNHEY, CDR2 SVGAGI. V was clipped by 5 bases and J by 14 bases, with 19 bases between them. The chain's CDR3 is CASSAGQDGGKFF. CDR3 nucleotide sequence: TGTGCCAGCAGTGCCGGACAGGACGGGGGGAAGTTCTTC.

The chain has TRBV7-2 and TRBJ2-7, with TRBD1 matching 12 bases. Germline V gives CDR1 SGHTA, CDR2 FQGNSA. This CDR3 is built from 16 residues. J gave up 5 bases and V 5 bases, and 10 bases lay outside the gene matches. The chain's CDR3 is CASSPSPGQGAHEQYF. The CDR3 coding sequence is TGTGCCAGCAGCCCATCTCCGGGACAGGGGGCCCACGAGCAGTACTTC.

This chain uses TRBV5-1 with TRBJ1-2; 7 bases agree with TRBD1. Trimming removed 5 bases from V and 8 bases from J; junction bases left unmatched: 9. In germline, CDR1 is SGHRS, CDR2 YFSETQ. CDR3 size: 13 residues. The CDR3 region is CASREGAGSGYTF. CDR3 coding DNA: TGCGCCAGCAGGGAGGGGGCAGGTTCGGGCTACACCTTC.

The gene calls are TRBV11-3 and TRBJ2-3; D is ambiguous. Trimming removed 6 bases from V and 1 base from J, with 8 bases in between. The CDR3 sequence is 13 residues long. Germline loops: CDR1 SGHNT, CDR2 YENEEA. The CDR3 spells CASSLGGTDTQYF. The CDR3 region has the DNA TGTGCCAGCAGTCTGGGTGGCACAGATACGCAGTATTTT.

This clone was detected a few times. The rearrangement links TRBV5-4 to TRBJ1-3, with unresolved D. The V and J ends lost 4 bases and 3 bases respectively, with 8 bases between them. This CDR3 spans 13 amino acids. The germline V gene encodes CDR1 SGHNT and CDR2 YYREEE (reference sequence). CDR3 protein: CASSPGSGNTIYF. CDR3 nucleotides: TGTGCCAGCAGCCCGGGTAGTGGAAACACCATATATTTT.